This T cell receptor beta chain was found in a study of vaccination effects on CD4 cells after COVID-19. On the study more broadly: Post-vaccine sampling occurred a median 72 days after the second dose.

The CDR3 runs to 16 residues. V lost 4 bases to trimming and J lost 1 base; unmatched junction nucleotides: 7. Germline values: CDR1 MDHEN, CDR2 SYDVKM. The repertoire was sequenced with immunoSEQ multiplex PCR; TCRdb's copy has only in-frame clones and lacks some. Among some 15,000 clones listed, roughly 76% were seen once. Viral peptide pool expansion of antigen-specific CD4+ T cells preceded sequencing in the ViraFEST assay. With approximately ten days of culture completed, CD4+ T cells were isolated. Participants got two doses of BNT162b2 or mRNA-1273 vaccine. Both day 3 and day 7 saw half the medium replaced with IL-2 medium. General study findings and limits: Vaccine- and infection-induced clones showed marked clonal contraction late following vaccination.

As regards this clone: What it binds is unknown.

This chain connects TRBV28 to TRBJ2-1; 7 bases fit TRBD2. Sequenced here: CD4+ T cells from PBMCs cultured with HCoV-NL63 spike peptides, sampled after COVID-19 vaccination. This TCR came from a human donor who received a COVID-19 vaccine. For the CDR3, the DNA is TGTGCCAGCAGTTATCCTGGACTAGGGTCCTACAATGAGCAGTTCTTC. Translating it yields CASSYPGLGSYNEQFF.